The next 15 T cell receptor beta chains were all read from a single sample in a study of identical twins. TCRdb re-called the 5' RACE reads with MiXCR, one entry per CDR3 protein. Among 260,000 or so distinct CDR3 sequences listed, about 7.5% were seen once. In addition, the sample was reused for a study of yellow fever vaccine responses in identical twins.

Sequenced sample: CD8+ T cells sorted from blood. These receptor sequences come from a woman aged 18-29 years in good health.

This clonotype was recorded at least ten times. The V call is TRBV28, the J call TRBJ1-6; possible D gene TRBD1, 5 bases. The CDR3 consists of 15 residues. Germline V gene lookup returns CDR1 MDHEN and CDR2 SYDVKM. Trimming pared 5 bases from V and 7 bases from J, leaving 15 bases between. In DNA, the CDR3 is TGTGCCAGCAGTCACTCTCGCCGGGGGAATTCACCCCTCCACTTT. Its translation is CASSHSRRGNSPLHF.

The rearrangement uses TRBV7-9 and TRBJ1-6, with a weak D call TRBD1 (5 bases). Germline V gene lookup returns CDR1 SEHNR and CDR2 FQNEAQ (reference sequence). The CDR3 totals 13 residues. V shed 4 bases and J shed 8 bases, with 9 bases lying between them. The CDR3 DNA reads TGTGCCAGCAGCTCGTCGACAGATTCACCCCTCCACTTT. This sequence encodes CASSSSTDSPLHF.

The table lists this clonotype with a few counts. The chain links TRBV12-3 or TRBV12-4 to TRBJ1-2; 7 nucleotides align to TRBD1. V lost 10 bases, J lost 3 bases, and 8 bases stayed unmatched. The CDR3 is made up of 13 amino acids. This chain's CDR3 is CATTGEEDYGYTF. In DNA form, the CDR3 reads TGTGCCACAACAGGGGAGGAAGACTATGGCTACACCTTC.

The V gene is TRBV12-5, the J gene TRBJ2-1; 7 bases map to TRBD2. The CDR3 runs 12 residues. CDR1 and CDR2 (germline): LGHNT, FRNRAP. V was clipped by 5 bases and J by 8 bases; unmatched bases: 3. The CDR3 sequence: CASGAGGDEQFF. The CDR3 region has the DNA TGTGCTAGTGGTGCTGGGGGGGATGAGCAGTTCTTC.

There are a few counts of this clonotype. The V gene is TRBV25-1, the J gene TRBJ1-2, with D possibly matching TRBD1 (5 bases). The CDR3 runs 14 residues. CDR1 is MGHDK, CDR2 SYGVNS, per germline. V was trimmed by 0 bases and J by 4 bases, leaving 9 bases between them. CDR3 region: CASSEYAQGYGYTF. In DNA, the CDR3 is TGTGCCAGCAGTGAATATGCGCAGGGCTATGGCTACACCTTC.

The sample holds many counts of this clonotype. The chain combines TRBV7-9 with TRBJ1-1; maybe TRBD1 (5 bases). V lost 0 bases to trimming and J lost 4 bases, with 12 bases between them. The CDR3 has 15 residues. Germline values: CDR1 SEHNR, CDR2 FQNEAQ (reference sequence). The chain's CDR3 is CASSLAPPGITEAFF. Written as DNA, the CDR3 is TGTGCCAGCAGCTTAGCTCCGCCAGGGATCACTGAAGCTTTCTTT.

This chain joins TRBV6-6 and TRBJ1-3; maybe TRBD1 (5 bases). CDR1 and CDR2 (germline): MNHNY, SVGAGI (reference sequence). Trimming removed 1 base from V and 2 bases from J, with 15 bases in between. The CDR3 sequence is 17 residues long. As DNA, the CDR3 is TGTGCCAGCAGTTACTATCGGTCGTGGGGCACTGGAAACACCATATATTTT. It is translated as CASSYYRSWGTGNTIYF.

J is TRBJ2-5 and V is TRBV4-1; 13 bases map to TRBD2. This CDR3 has 18 residues. V lost 2 bases and J lost 0; bases outside the gene matches: 6. Germline lookup yields CDR1 MGHRA and CDR2 YSYEKL. CDR3 coding DNA: TGCGCCAGCAGCCAAAGGGAGACTAGCGGGAGGAACCAAGAGACCCAGTACTTC. Translated, it gives CASSQRETSGRNQETQYF.

The V gene is TRBV3-1, the J gene TRBJ2-1, with 12 bases lining up with TRBD1. Germline V gene lookup returns CDR1 LGHDT and CDR2 YNNKEL (reference sequence). CDR3 length: 16 residues. V dropped 0 bases and J dropped 11; count of bases not matched to a gene: 8. CDR3 nucleotides: TGTGCCAGCAGCCAAGATTGGGGACAGGGGGCCCCTCAGCAGTTCTTC. This sequence encodes CASSQDWGQGAPQQFF.

This chain uses TRBV7-6 with TRBJ2-3, with TRBD1 as a possible D gene (6 bases). The CDR3 spans 17 residues. Germline V gives CDR1 SGHVS, CDR2 FNYEAQ. Trimming removed 3 bases at V and 5 bases at J, with 21 bases between. The CDR3 nucleotides are TGTGCCAGCAGCTTCTCCCAGGGGAAGTGGGTTGGAGATACGCAGTATTTT. It is translated as CASSFSQGKWVGDTQYF. Complete variable domain (other parts from reference TRBV7-6 and TRBJ2-3): GAGVSQSPRYKVTKRGQDVALRCDPISGHVSLYWYRQALGQGPEFLTYFNYEAQQDKSGLPNDRFSAERPEGSISTLTIQRTEQRDSAMYRCASSFSQGKWVGDTQYFGPGTRLTVL.

The table lists this clonotype with a few counts. The rearrangement links TRBV5-1 to TRBJ2-1, with 13 bases aligning to TRBD2. CDR3 length: 17 residues. Germline V gene data show CDR1 as SGHRS and CDR2 as YFSETQ. The junction had 12 bases not matched to a gene; V was cut back by 4 bases and J by 8 bases. The CDR3 DNA reads TGCGCCAGCAGCCCCAGACTAGCGGGAGGCCAATTTCATGAGCAGTTCTTC. This codes for CASSPRLAGGQFHEQFF.

V and J are TRBV11-2 and TRBJ2-5; D call uncertain. V lost 5 bases and J 1 base, leaving 14 bases between the germline ends. The CDR3 length is 15 residues. Germline V gives CDR1 SGHAT, CDR2 FQNNGV. Written as DNA, the CDR3 is TGTGCCAGCAGCCACGGAAGAGGTGGCCAAGAGACCCAGTACTTC. This encodes CASSHGRGGQETQYF.

The chain carries TRBV7-6 and TRBJ2-2, with 8 bases identical to TRBD2. V was pared by 2 bases and J by 4 bases, with 0 bases of the junction left unmatched. Germline CDR1 SGHVS, CDR2 FNYEAQ. The CDR3 spans 14 residues. This CDR3 reads CASSLSGGTGELFF. CDR3 in DNA: TGTGCCAGCAGCTTAAGCGGGGGCACCGGGGAGCTGTTTTTT.

The V gene is TRBV6-5, the J gene TRBJ1-4; D ambiguous. CDR3 length: 17 residues. V dropped 2 bases and J dropped 6 bases, with 19 bases sitting between them. Germline CDR1 is MNHEY and CDR2 is SVGAGI. The CDR3: CASSYTSVIGPDEKLFF. The CDR3 DNA sequence: TGTGCCAGCAGTTACACCAGTGTCATCGGACCAGATGAAAAACTGTTTTTT.

The sample holds many counts of this clonotype. The gene calls are TRBV24-1 and TRBJ2-1, with 8 bases lining up with TRBD2. The CDR3 is 17 residues long. From germline, CDR1 is KGHDR and CDR2 SFDVKD. J lost 7 bases, V lost 2 bases, and 12 bases had no gene match. CDR3 bases: TGTGCCACCAGTGATTCGCTAGCGGGCCCGACTTGGAATGAGCAGTTCTTC. It translates to CATSDSLAGPTWNEQFF.